This T cell receptor (beta chain) derives from a study of blood T cell repertoires in COVID-19. Background on the study: Spain, Italy and the United States supplied samples that represented acute and convalescent COVID-19. T cells, B-cell-depleted T cells, or PBMCs supplied cDNA or gDNA.

This clone was observed once. Profiling relied on immunoSEQ multiplex PCR, and the TCRdb table lists in-frame clones only, not all of them. This sample has approximately 230,000 clones, with more than 75% found just once. Study members were between about 18 and 100 years old and lived in some 22 US regions. The recovered donors of Cohort 3 showed two negative PCRs, clearance, or symptom resolution. There are 14 residues in the CDR3. With 3 bases removed from V and 2 bases from J, the gap between germline ends came to 8 bases. Germline V gives CDR1 ENHRY, CDR2 SYGVKD. The sample was PBMCs or T cells enriched from blood (not recorded which). The sequence came from a man aged 35 to 55 who had recovered from COVID-19. This chain uses TRBV10-3 with TRBJ1-5, with a tentative D call TRBD1 (6 bases). The chain's CDR3 is CAISEQGGNQPQHF. The CDR3 DNA follows: TGTGCCATCAGTGAACAGGGTGGCAATCAGCCCCAGCATTTT.